The present T cell receptor beta chain was sequenced within a study of T-cell memory formation after mild COVID-19. MiXCR was run by TCRdb on the 5' RACE reads, yielding one entry per CDR3 protein. The data contain about 320,000 distinct CDR3 sequences, approximately 14% of them singletons. Losses at the gene ends were 3 bases for V and 0 bases for J; bases not matched to a gene: 1. The CDR3 covers 14 residues. Germline V lookup: CDR1 DFQATT, CDR2 SNEGSKA (reference sequence). This clonotype has a handful of counts. This rearrangement joins TRBV20-1 to TRBJ2-1, with 8 bases lining up with TRBD2. This sequence originates from a man aged 18 to 30 who had mild COVID-19 (a few samples of this study predate the infection). Cell type and time point are not known. Sequences were obtained from PBMCs or a T cell subset sorted from them (not recorded which). The CDR3 DNA reads TGCAGTGCTAGGAGCGGGAGCTCCTACAATGAGCAGTTCTTC. Protein: CSARSGSSYNEQFF.